The sample holds a few counts of the clone carrying this T cell receptor beta chain. Its antigen is currently unknown. This may stem from a read error, because a much larger clone lies one nucleotide away. The time point denotes: blood at routine non-recurrence follow-up after resection. Unsorted whole RNA from tumor, nontumor lung or frozen PBMC underwent sequencing. From germline, CDR1 is SQVTM and CDR2 ANQGSEA. V was pared by 3 bases and J by 0 bases, with 10 bases of the junction left unmatched. The CDR3 extends over 17 amino acids. Via MiXCR, TCRdb re-called the 5' RACE reads, giving one row per CDR3 protein. The data contain 40,000 to 50,000 distinct CDR3 sequences, roughly a tenth of them singletons. The entry originates in a study of spatial heterogeneity in lung cancer. Study context: Compared with alpha-chain sequences, beta-chain sequences were consistently detected in greater numbers. Broader study findings: Ubiquitous expanded tumor TCRs were observed in blood more at resection than follow-up.

The rearrangement joins TRBV29-1 to TRBJ2-3, with 9 positions matching TRBD1. The TCR was taken from a female donor with early-stage non-small cell lung cancer. The sequenced sample was PBMCs, obtained at follow-up. CDR3 coding DNA: TGCAGCGTTGATGGGGACAGGGCCCTGGATAGCACAGATACGCAGTATTTT. This translates into CSVDGDRALDSTDTQYF.